This T cell receptor beta chain was sequenced for a study of cytomegalovirus exposure and HLA in healthy donors. Turning to this clone: The target antigen is unknown.

In the PCR, 60 Vbeta and 13 Jbeta primers were used. The protocol was immunoSEQ multiplex PCR, while the TCRdb copy is restricted to in-frame clones and leaves out a portion. Of about 200,000 clones in the sample, around 86% are singletons; the top ten hold 6.5%. V trimming: 2 bases; J trimming: 5 bases; junction bases outside the gene matches: 4. The CDR3 runs 14 residues. Germline V CDR1 and CDR2: SGHRS, YFSETQ. Overall study findings and caveats: Earlier analysis found most TCR beta V segments productive about 87% or about 30% of the time. Reports described diagnosis of cytomegalovirus status by the classifier as highly specific and sensitive. V- and J-gene trimming in TCR beta was tied to a missense DCLRE1C variant by an analysis performed later.

The sequenced sample consisted of PBMCs. The genes are TRBV5-1 and TRBJ2-7; 10 bases are shared with TRBD2. The clonotype comes from a woman aged 45-59 years in good health and CMV-seropositive. As DNA, the CDR3 is TGCGCCAGCAGCTTAGGGACTAGCGTCGACGAGCAGTACTTC. Its translation: CASSLGTSVDEQYF. Full variable domain (rest looked up from reference TRBV5-1 and TRBJ2-7): KAGVTQTPRYLIKTRGQQVTLSCSPISGHRSVSWYQQTPGQGLQFLFEYFSETQRNKGNFPGRFSGRQFSNSRSEMNVSTLELGDSALYLCASSLGTSVDEQYFGPGTRLTVT.